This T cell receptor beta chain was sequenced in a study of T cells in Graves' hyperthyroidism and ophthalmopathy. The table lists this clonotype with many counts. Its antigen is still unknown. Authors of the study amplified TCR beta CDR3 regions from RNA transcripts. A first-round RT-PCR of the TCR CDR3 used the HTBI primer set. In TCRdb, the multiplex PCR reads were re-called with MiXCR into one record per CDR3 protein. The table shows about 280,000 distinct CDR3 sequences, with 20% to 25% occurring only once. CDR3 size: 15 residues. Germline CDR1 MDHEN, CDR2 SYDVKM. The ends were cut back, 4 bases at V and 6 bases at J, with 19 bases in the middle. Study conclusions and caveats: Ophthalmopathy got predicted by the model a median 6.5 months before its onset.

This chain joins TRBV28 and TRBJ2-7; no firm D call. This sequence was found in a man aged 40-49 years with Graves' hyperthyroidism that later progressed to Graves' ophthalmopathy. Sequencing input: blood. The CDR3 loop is CASSSPVGSPPEQYF. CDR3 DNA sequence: TGTGCCAGCAGTTCTCCGGTCGGCAGTCCCCCCGAGCAGTACTTC. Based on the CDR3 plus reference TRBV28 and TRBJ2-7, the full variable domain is DVKVTQSSRYLVKRTGEKVFLECVQDMDHENMFWYRQDPGLGLRLIYFSYDVKMKEKGDIPEGYSVSREKKERFSLILESASTNQTSMYLCASSSPVGSPPEQYFGPGTRLTVT.